The 7 T cell receptor beta chains given below trace back to one sample, sequenced in a study of blood T cell repertoires in COVID-19. Libraries were prepared by immunoSEQ multiplex PCR; TCRdb keeps only in-frame clonotypes and omits some of them. The sample lists under 300,000 clones; roughly 89% were seen once. Sequenced sample: peripheral blood. These receptors all stem from a middle-aged woman who had recovered from COVID-19.

The chain employs TRBV11-2 and TRBJ1-2; D gene unclear. This CDR3 is 15 amino acids long. The germline gives CDR1 SGHAT, CDR2 FQNNGV. Trimming pared 2 bases from V and 6 bases from J, leaving 16 bases between. In DNA form, the CDR3 reads TGTGCCAGCAGCTTAATTTTTGGAGGGCCTCATGGCTACACCTTC. Translated: CASSLIFGGPHGYTF.

The rearrangement links TRBV13 to TRBJ2-7; D might be TRBD1 (6 bases). V was pared by 0 bases and J by 12 bases, with 15 bases between. This CDR3 has 13 residues. Germline lookup yields CDR1 PRHDT and CDR2 FYEKMQ (reference sequence). The CDR3 bases are TGTGCCAGCAGCTTAGGTGGGGGCCCCTTTGGGTACGTC. Amino acids: CASSLGGGPFGYV.

The chain joins TRBV9 to TRBJ2-1, with TRBD2 matching 15 bases. The ends lost 0 bases at V and 8 bases at J; junction bases unmatched: 6. Germline V gene data show CDR1 as SGDLS and CDR2 as YYNGEE. CDR3 length: 17 residues. The CDR3 region has the DNA TGTGCCAGCAGCGTAGGGACTAGCGGGGGGGTAGTCTATGAGCAGTTCTTC. This encodes CASSVGTSGGVVYEQFF.

This chain uses TRBV11-2 with TRBJ1-4; 12 bases map to TRBD1. The CDR3 has 18 amino acids. Germline assignment: CDR1 SGHAT and CDR2 FQNNGV. J lost 7 bases, V lost 5 bases, and 14 bases had no gene match. CDR3 region: CASSPRGQGAPGAEKLFF. The CDR3, as DNA: TGTGCCAGCAGCCCTAGGGGACAGGGGGCGCCCGGGGCTGAAAAACTGTTTTTT.

The chain joins TRBV6-5 to TRBJ1-1; tentative D call: TRBD1 (5 bases). This CDR3 is built from 14 residues. CDR1 and CDR2 (germline): MNHEY, SVGAGI. Trimming pared 2 bases from V and 1 base from J, leaving 8 bases between. The CDR3 reads CASSYDSPNTEAFF. In nucleotides, the CDR3 is TGTGCCAGCAGTTACGACAGCCCGAACACTGAAGCTTTCTTT.

The rearrangement uses TRBV19 and TRBJ2-5; perhaps TRBD1 as D (5 bases). The germline CDR1 and CDR2 sequences are LNHDA and SQIVND (reference sequence). This CDR3 is 15 amino acids long. Between the trimmed V and J ends, which lost 1 base and 0 bases, there was a span of 9 bases. The CDR3 bases are TGTGCCAGTAGTATAGTGGGGCAGTACCAAGAGACCCAGTACTTC. As protein: CASSIVGQYQETQYF.

This clone has only a few counts. V usage is TRBV6-6 and J usage is TRBJ2-7; a possible D gene is TRBD1 (7 bases). The CDR3 length is 12 residues. Germline CDR1 and CDR2: MNHNY and SVGAGI (reference sequence). The V end was cut by 6 bases, the J end by 6 bases, with 12 bases between. The CDR3 here is CASRGTAGEQYV. As DNA, the CDR3 is TGTGCCAGCAGAGGGACAGCGGGCGAGCAGTACGTC.